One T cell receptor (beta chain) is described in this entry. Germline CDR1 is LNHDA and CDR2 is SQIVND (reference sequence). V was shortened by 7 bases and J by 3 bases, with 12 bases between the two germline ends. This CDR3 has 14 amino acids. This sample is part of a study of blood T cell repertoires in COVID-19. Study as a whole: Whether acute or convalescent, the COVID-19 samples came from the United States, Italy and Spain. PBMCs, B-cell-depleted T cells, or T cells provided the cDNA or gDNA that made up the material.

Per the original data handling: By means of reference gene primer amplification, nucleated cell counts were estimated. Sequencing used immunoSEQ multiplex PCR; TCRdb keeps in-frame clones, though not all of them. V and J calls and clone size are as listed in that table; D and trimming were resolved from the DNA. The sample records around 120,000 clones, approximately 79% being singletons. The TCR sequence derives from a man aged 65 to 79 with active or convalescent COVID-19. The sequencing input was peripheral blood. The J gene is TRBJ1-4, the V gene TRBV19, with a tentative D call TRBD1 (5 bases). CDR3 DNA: TGTGCCAGTAAGAATGGGGCGCCTAATGAAAAACTGTTTTTT. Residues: CASKNGAPNEKLFF.